Listed below are T cell receptor beta chains from one sample, sequenced in a study of response to subunit inactivated influenza vaccine. TCRdb passed the RT-PCR reads through MiXCR, listing each CDR3 protein once. This sample has 700,000 to 900,000 distinct CDR3 sequences, with about 20% found just once. The specimen was PBMCs from blood, collected 5 days after vaccination. These receptors came from a man aged 45 to 65 who received an inactivated influenza vaccine. The CDR3 runs from the conserved cysteine through the conserved F or W. D genes are given only for firm matches. Clone size is stated in some rows and not others, as once, few, many or a class when expanded.

TRBV5-5	13	-	few	TRBJ1-6	TGTGCCAGCAGCTACACAGGGAATTCACCCCTCCACTTT	CASSYTGNSPLHF
TRBV2	14	-	few	TRBJ2-3	TGTGCCAGCAGTGAGGGCGGGAAGACAGATACGCAGTATTTT	CASSEGGKTDTQYF
TRBV7-9	16	TRBD2	many	TRBJ2-1	TGTGCCAGCAGCACCTATGGCGGGGGGGATTACAATGAGCAGTTCTTC	CASSTYGGGDYNEQFF
TRBV7-9	16	TRBD2	-	TRBJ2-5	TGTGCCAGCAGCTTAGGTTCGGGAGGGCCGTTTGAGACCCAGTACTTC	CASSLGSGGPFETQYF
TRBV6-4	14	-	few	TRBJ2-4	TGTGCCAGCAGTGACTCTGCAGGGGAAAACATTCAGTACTTC	CASSDSAGENIQYF
TRBV12-3/TRBV12-4	17	TRBD1	many	TRBJ2-1	TGTGCCAGCAGTTTAGCGGCTACAGGGGGCTCCTACAATGAGCAGTTCTTC	CASSLAATGGSYNEQFF
TRBV4-3	15	-	-	TRBJ2-5	TGCGCCAGCAGCCAAGCGTACAGGGACCAAGAGACCCAGTACTTC	CASSQAYRDQETQYF
TRBV7-6	15	-	-	TRBJ2-5	TGTGCCAGCAGCTTATGGGCTAGCAATTCGGAGACCCAGTACTTC	CASSLWASNSETQYF
TRBV11-2	15	-	once	TRBJ2-5	TGTGCCAGCAGCCCAGACTGGGGACCCGCGGGGACCCAGTACTTC	CASSPDWGPAGTQYF
TRBV29-1	10	-	-	TRBJ1-1	TGCAGCGTGGGTACCCCGGGAGCTTTCTTT	CSVGTPGAFF
TRBV6-2/TRBV6-3	15	-	few	TRBJ1-1	TGTGCCAGCAGTTACTTCTGGAGGCTGAACACTGAAGCTTTCTTT	CASSYFWRLNTEAFF
TRBV5-1	17	TRBD2	few	TRBJ2-1	TGCGCCAGCAGCTCCCAGCGGGGGGGTAACTCCTACAATGAGCAGTTCTTC	CASSSQRGGNSYNEQFF
TRBV28	15	-	few	TRBJ1-2	TGTGCCAGCAGTCGTACAGGATTTACTAACTATGGCTACACCTTC	CASSRTGFTNYGYTF
TRBV6-5	17	-	-	TRBJ1-2	TGTGCCAGCAGTTACTCCGGGCGGGGGGGAGGTATCTATGGCTACACCTTC	CASSYSGRGGGIYGYTF
TRBV6-4	15	-	once	TRBJ2-1	TGTGCCAGCAGTGACTCAGGCGCCAGAAGGTCAGAGCAGTTCTTC	CASSDSGARRSEQFF
TRBV6-2/TRBV6-3	16	TRBD1	once	TRBJ2-3	TGTGCCAGCAGTAACCCGGGACAGACACTCACAGATACGCAGTATTTT	CASSNPGQTLTDTQYF
TRBV18	18	TRBD2	-	TRBJ2-2	TGTGCCAGCTCACCACCGGCCATAGCGGGGTCGAGGACCGGGGAGCTGTTTTTT	CASSPPAIAGSRTGELFF
TRBV20-1	14	-	few	TRBJ2-1	TGCAGTGCTAGACTAAGAGTCACCTACAATGAGCAGTTCTTC	CSARLRVTYNEQFF
TRBV20-1	15	-	-	TRBJ2-7	TGCAGTGCTAGTGCAACCGGGACATCCTCCTACGAGCAGTACTTC	CSASATGTSSYEQYF
TRBV4-2	14	TRBD2	-	TRBJ2-7	TGTGCCAGCAGCCAAGAGGTGCTAGCGGGGGATCTGTACTTC	CASSQEVLAGDLYF
TRBV6-6	13	TRBD1	few	TRBJ2-7	TGTGCCAGCGGGGACAGGGATGCCTACGAGCAGTACTTC	CASGDRDAYEQYF
TRBV29-1	14	TRBD2	many	TRBJ2-3	TGCAGCGTGGGACGAGGCGGGAGATGGGATACGCAGTATTTT	CSVGRGGRWDTQYF
TRBV6-5	16	TRBD1	-	TRBJ2-5	TGTGCCAGCAGTTACAGAACCGGGACAGGGGAAGAGACCCAGTACTTC	CASSYRTGTGEETQYF
TRBV4-2	16	-	few	TRBJ2-1	TGTGCCAGCAGCCACCGAACATCGACAGCTCGCAATGAGCAGTTCTTC	CASSHRTSTARNEQFF
TRBV4-2	19	TRBD2	-	TRBJ2-1	TGTGCCAGCAGCAAAGAACATAGCGGGAGCTGGATCGCTTACAATGAGCAGTTCTTC	CASSKEHSGSWIAYNEQFF
TRBV28	10	-	-	TRBJ1-2	TGTGCCAGCAGTTATAGGGGCTACACCTTC	CASSYRGYTF
TRBV20-1	16	TRBD2	few	TRBJ2-7	TGCAGTGCTAGAGCTCCGGGACTAGCGAGTCGGTACGAGCAGTACTTC	CSARAPGLASRYEQYF
TRBV5-1	12	-	many	TRBJ2-1	TGCGCCAGCAGCTTGGAACAGCATGAGCAGTTCTTC	CASSLEQHEQFF
TRBV2	13	TRBD1	few	TRBJ1-2	TGTGCCAGCAGCGTGGACAGGGCAAGGGGCTACACCTTC	CASSVDRARGYTF
TRBV12-3/TRBV12-4	13	-	many	TRBJ2-5	TGTGCCAGCAGTAGAAACTGGGGCGAGACCCAGTACTTC	CASSRNWGETQYF
TRBV12-3/TRBV12-4	13	TRBD2	-	TRBJ2-1	TGTGCCAGCAGTGTGGGACTAGACAATGAGCAGTTCTTC	CASSVGLDNEQFF
TRBV12-3/TRBV12-4	16	-	-	TRBJ1-5	TGTGCCAGCAGTTTTGCGGCGCAGGTAGGCAATCAGCCCCAGCATTTT	CASSFAAQVGNQPQHF
TRBV6-1	14	-	-	TRBJ1-5	TGTGCCAGCAGAGCAGGGGTTAGCAATCAGCCCCAGCATTTT	CASRAGVSNQPQHF